Each of the 27 T cell receptor beta chains below was sequenced from the same sample in a study of shared clonotypes between healthy human individuals. Assay: immunoSEQ multiplex PCR; the TCRdb copy retains only in-frame clones and omits some. The sample has some 240,000 clones, 50% to 75% seen once. Sequencing input: memory CD4+ T cells sorted from blood. Subset of the sample: CD45RA-negative fraction. The receptor source for this set is a young man in good health.

The genes are TRBV27 and TRBJ1-5; D gene unclear. The V end lost 4 bases, the J end lost 6 bases, and 13 bases lay between the germline ends. CDR3 length: 14 residues. The germline CDR1 and CDR2 sequences are MNHEY and SMNVEV (reference sequence). CDR3 amino acids: CASSSRAQGQPQHF. The CDR3 coding sequence is TGTGCCAGCAGTTCTCGGGCCCAAGGTCAGCCCCAGCATTTT.

This chain links TRBV25-1 with TRBJ2-3; the D is unclear. The CDR3 runs 13 residues. Trimming left V 8 bases short and J 5 bases short, with 14 bases between. Germline V gene data show CDR1 as MGHDK and CDR2 as SYGVNS. The CDR3 protein is CASSRAGGDTQYF. The DNA of the CDR3 is TGTGCCAGCTCCCGGGCCGGCGGAGATACGCAGTATTTT.

This clone was detected ten times or more. The rearrangement joins TRBV5-1 to TRBJ2-4, with a weak D call TRBD2 (5 bases). Trimming pared 6 bases from V and 6 bases from J, leaving 16 bases between. CDR1 is SGHRS, CDR2 YFSETQ, per germline. CDR3 length: 14 residues. CDR3 sequence (DNA): TGCGCCAGCACCCCCGGCGGGTCTGGAAACATTCAGTACTTC. Its translation: CASTPGGSGNIQYF.

This clone was detected ten times or more. This chain joins TRBV2 and TRBJ2-5, with a weak D call TRBD1 (6 bases). From germline, CDR1 is SNHLY and CDR2 FYNNEI. The V and J ends lost 3 bases and 4 bases respectively, with 9 bases between them. The CDR3 is 13 amino acids. CDR3 sequence (DNA): TGTGCCAGCAGTGACAGGGGACCAGAGACCCAGTACTTC. This encodes CASSDRGPETQYF.

The chain employs TRBV15 and TRBJ2-7; 11 nucleotides match TRBD2. V was pared by 2 bases and J by 2 bases, with 11 bases of the junction left unmatched. CDR1 and CDR2 (germline): LNHNV, YYDKDF (reference sequence). CDR3 size: 18 residues. CDR3 protein: CATSRSPGTSGSTYEQYF. CDR3 DNA sequence: TGTGCCACCAGCAGATCCCCCGGGACTAGCGGTTCTACCTACGAGCAGTACTTC.

Regarding this clone: The germline gene is not matched at one end of the junction; a read error may be the cause. This sequence joins TRBV18 and TRBJ2-1, with D unresolved. The CDR3 covers 12 residues. In germline, CDR1 is KGHSH, CDR2 LQKENI. The CDR3 bases are TGTGCCAGCTCACCTAGAACTACAGAGCGGTTCTTC. Translating it yields CASSPRTTERFF.

The rearrangement uses TRBV5-1 and TRBJ2-1; D gene uncertain. Germline CDR1 and CDR2: SGHRS and YFSETQ. V shed 0 bases and J shed 4 bases, with 11 bases lying between them. This CDR3 spans 15 amino acids. CDR3 region: CASSLAPRTYNEQFF. CDR3 DNA sequence: TGCGCCAGCAGCTTGGCCCCCCGAACGTACAATGAGCAGTTCTTC.

In regard to this clone: Given a far larger clone just one base away, this is likely a sequencing read error. Other DNA sequences in the same sample also yield this CDR3. The rearrangement links TRBV11-2 to TRBJ2-1; tentative D call: TRBD1 (6 bases). The CDR3 has 13 amino acids. Germline V lookup: CDR1 SGHAT, CDR2 FQNNGV. The V end was cut by 5 bases, the J end by 5 bases, with 10 bases between. The CDR3 sequence is CASSLGHNNEQFF. CDR3 DNA sequence: TGTGCCAGCAGCCTGGGACACAACAATGAGCAGTTCTTC.

This sequence joins TRBV7-2 and TRBJ1-1; D not certain. Trimming cost V 2 bases and J 1 base, with 11 bases left between them. This CDR3 contains 15 residues. From germline, CDR1 is SGHTA and CDR2 FQGNSA. CDR3 region: CASSLTDGTNTEAFF. For the CDR3, the DNA is TGTGCCAGCAGCTTAACGGACGGAACGAACACTGAAGCTTTCTTT.

This rearrangement joins TRBV11-3 to TRBJ2-2; TRBD2 might be the D (5 bases). Germline CDR1 reads SGHNT; CDR2 reads YENEEA. The CDR3 consists of 13 residues. The germline V and J ends were trimmed by 3 bases and 5 bases, with 7 bases remaining between them. The CDR3 sequence: CASSLRETGELFF. CDR3 bases: TGTGCCAGCAGCTTGAGGGAAACCGGGGAGCTGTTTTTT.

This clone was seen many times. The chain joins TRBV7-9 to TRBJ2-1; TRBD2 matches at 13 bases. Per germline, CDR1 SEHNR and CDR2 FQNEAQ (reference sequence). V lost 4 bases, J lost 8 bases, and 8 bases stayed unmatched. The CDR3 runs 16 residues. CDR3 region: CASSYLLAGGPDEQFF. Here the CDR3 DNA reads TGTGCCAGCAGCTACTTACTAGCGGGAGGGCCGGATGAGCAGTTCTTC.

This clone turned up a few times. The same CDR3 can be traced to other DNA sequences in this sample. This chain's CDR3 is CSVEGQGGTEAFF. The DNA for the CDR3 is TGCAGCGTTGAAGGGCAGGGTGGCACTGAAGCTTTCTTT. V usage is TRBV29-1 and J usage is TRBJ1-1, with D maybe TRBD1 (5 bases). This CDR3 is built from 13 residues. V was pared by 1 base and J by 4 bases, with 10 bases between. Germline values: CDR1 SQVTM, CDR2 ANQGSEA. Full variable domain (remainder filled in from reference TRBV29-1 and TRBJ1-1): SAVISQKPSRDICQRGTSLTIQCQVDSQVTMMFWYRQQPGQSLTLIATANQGSEATYESGFVIDKFPISRPNLTFSTLTVSNMSPEDSSIYLCSVEGQGGTEAFFGQGTRLTVV.

This clone was picked up a small number of times. The chain carries TRBV19 and TRBJ1-1; 8 positions match TRBD1. Germline V gene lookup returns CDR1 LNHDA and CDR2 SQIVND (reference sequence). This CDR3 spans 15 amino acids. The V and J ends lost 5 bases and 5 bases, in that order; junction bases with no gene match: 10. The CDR3 loop reads CASSLTGDGDTEAFF. The CDR3 nucleotides are TGTGCCAGTAGTTTGACAGGGGACGGGGATACTGAAGCTTTCTTT.

V gene TRBV5-1 combines with J gene TRBJ2-5; no firm D call. The CDR3 has 14 residues. V lost 2 bases and J 4 bases, leaving 12 bases between the germline ends. The germline V gene has CDR1 SGHRS and CDR2 YFSETQ. CDR3 residues: CASSFFVQPETQYF. DNA of the CDR3: TGCGCCAGCAGCTTTTTTGTCCAGCCAGAGACCCAGTACTTC.

The chain recombines TRBV29-1 with TRBJ2-7; no reliable D call. Germline CDR1 is SQVTM and CDR2 is ANQGSEA. V shed 4 bases and J shed 4 bases, with 8 bases lying between them. CDR3 length: 11 amino acids. The CDR3 sequence is CSVASRYEQYF. The DNA for the CDR3 is TGCAGCGTTGCCAGTAGGTACGAGCAGTACTTC.

This clone was detected only a few times. This chain links TRBV6-1 with TRBJ1-2, with D maybe TRBD1 (5 bases). The CDR3 consists of 14 residues. CDR1 and CDR2 (germline): MNHNS, SASEGT. V lost 2 bases to trimming and J lost 4 bases, with 11 bases between them. In DNA, the CDR3 is TGTGCCAGCAGTGAAATGTCAGGGACCTATGGCTACACCTTC. Protein: CASSEMSGTYGYTF.

The chain employs TRBV9 and TRBJ2-6; the match to TRBD2 covers 7 bases. V lost 4 bases and J lost 3; bases outside the gene matches: 7. There are 16 residues in the CDR3. Germline assignment: CDR1 SGDLS and CDR2 YYNGEE. CDR3 DNA sequence: TGTGCCAGCAGCCGTAGTACGGGGGGTGGGGCCAACGTCCTGACTTTC. Translated: CASSRSTGGGANVLTF.

This clone has only a few counts. V and J are TRBV5-1 and TRBJ2-1, with 12 bases that match TRBD1. The CDR3 has 14 amino acids. J was trimmed by 10 bases and V by 0 bases; bases with no gene match: 2. CDR1 and CDR2 (germline): SGHRS, YFSETQ. The DNA of the CDR3 is TGCGCCAGCAGCTTGGGGGACAGGGGGCGCGAGCAGTTCTTC. It yields the protein CASSLGDRGREQFF.

About this clone: Germline and junction disagree at one end, which may indicate a read error. The chain carries TRBV5-1 and TRBJ2-3; the D gene is possibly TRBD2 (6 bases). This CDR3 is 14 amino acids long. Germline V gene sequence: CDR1 SGHRS, CDR2 YFSETQ. The CDR3 sequence: CASNSDGSIDTQYF. CDR3 nucleotides: TGCGCCAGCAATTCCGACGGGAGCATAGATACGCAGTATTTT.

CDR3 bases: TGTGCCAGCAGCTTTGGGCCCGACAGGGGTCCGTTCTTC. Translation: CASSFGPDRGPFF. The J gene is TRBJ2-1, the V gene TRBV7-8; 8 nucleotides match TRBD1. Germline assignment: CDR1 SGHVS and CDR2 FQNEAQ. The V segment lost 3 bases and the J segment 15 bases; nucleotides outside the gene matches: 10. This CDR3 has 13 residues. Filled out from reference TRBV7-8 and TRBJ2-1, the complete variable domain reads GAGVSQSPRYKVAKRGQDVALRCDPISGHVSLFWYQQALGQGPEFLTYFQNEAQLDKSGLPSDRFFAERPEGSVSTLKIQRTQQEDSAVYLCASSFGPDRGPFFGPGTRLTVL.

This chain joins TRBV11-3 and TRBJ2-1, with TRBD2 matching over 10 bases. The CDR3 is 16 residues long. Unmatched junction bases numbered 9, after V lost 1 base and J lost 9 bases. The germline V gene has CDR1 SGHNT and CDR2 YENEEA. The CDR3 sequence: CASSLGASGRSVEQFF. CDR3 DNA sequence: TGTGCCAGCAGCTTAGGGGCTAGCGGGAGATCGGTTGAGCAGTTCTTC. The full variable domain, its missing parts supplied by reference TRBV11-3 and TRBJ2-1, is EAGVVQSPRYKIIEKKQPVAFWCNPISGHNTLYWYLQNLGQGPELLIRYENEEAVDDSQLPKDRFSAERLKGVDSTLKIQPAELGDSAVYLCASSLGASGRSVEQFFGPGTRLTVL.

The chain uses TRBV29-1 and TRBJ2-2; 9 bases line up with TRBD1. V lost 2 bases and J lost 3; bases outside the gene matches: 7. CDR3 length: 16 residues. The germline gives CDR1 SQVTM, CDR2 ANQGSEA. CDR3 residues: CSVELGRTGDTGELFF. CDR3 in DNA: TGCAGCGTTGAATTGGGTAGGACAGGGGACACCGGGGAGCTGTTTTTT.

This chain connects TRBV11-3 to TRBJ2-5; no definite D call. Germline loops: CDR1 SGHNT, CDR2 YENEEA. This CDR3 spans 14 amino acids. V was cut by 5 bases and J by 2 bases, with 12 bases left in between. The CDR3 DNA reads TGTGCCAGCAGCCCAGGATATGGACAAGAGACCCAGTACTTC. Translated, it gives CASSPGYGQETQYF.

This chain joins TRBV5-6 and TRBJ2-7; D might be TRBD1 (5 bases). Germline V gives CDR1 SGHDT, CDR2 YYEEEE. CDR3 length: 15 residues. Trimming took 4 bases from V and 1 from J, leaving 15 bases between them. The CDR3 here is CASSQMTAYSYEQYF. The CDR3 coding sequence is TGTGCCAGCAGCCAAATGACAGCTTATTCCTACGAGCAGTACTTC. Full variable domain (remainder filled in from reference TRBV5-6 and TRBJ2-7): DAGVTQSPTHLIKTRGQQVTLRCSPKSGHDTVSWYQQALGQGPQFIFQYYEEEERQRGNFPDRFSGHQFPNYSSELNVNALLLGDSALYLCASSQMTAYSYEQYFGPGTRLTVT.

This clone was observed a handful of times. V usage is TRBV5-1 and J usage is TRBJ1-4, with D unresolved. Germline V lookup: CDR1 SGHRS, CDR2 YFSETQ. Trimming left V 4 bases short and J 12 bases short, with 19 bases between. The CDR3 runs to 14 residues. The CDR3 region is CASSGVGSDLELFF. In nucleotides, the CDR3 is TGCGCCAGCAGCGGGGTAGGTTCGGATTTGGAACTGTTTTTT.

The rearrangement joins TRBV2 to TRBJ1-2; D is uncertain. The CDR3 loop spans 11 amino acids. In germline, CDR1 is SNHLY, CDR2 FYNNEI. V was clipped by 7 bases and J by 2 bases, with 5 bases between them. CDR3 in DNA: TGTGCCAGCAAGAGGAACTATGGCTACACCTTC. It codes for CASKRNYGYTF.

This clone appeared once. The chain has TRBV18 and TRBJ1-1; TRBD1 matches 7 bases. Germline V gene sequence: CDR1 KGHSH, CDR2 LQKENI. Trimming at V came to 9 bases and at J to 0 bases, leaving 4 bases not matched to a gene. This CDR3 contains 13 residues. CDR3 amino acids: CARGQRMNTEAFF. CDR3 DNA sequence: TGTGCCAGGGGACAGCGCATGAACACTGAAGCTTTCTTT.